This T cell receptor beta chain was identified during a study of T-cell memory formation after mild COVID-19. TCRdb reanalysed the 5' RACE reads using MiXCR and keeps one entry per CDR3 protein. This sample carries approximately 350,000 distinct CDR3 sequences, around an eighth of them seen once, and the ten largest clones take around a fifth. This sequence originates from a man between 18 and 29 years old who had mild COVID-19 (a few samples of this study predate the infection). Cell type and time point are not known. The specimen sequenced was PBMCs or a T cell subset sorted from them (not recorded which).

CDR3 residues: CASSERRNTGELFF. The DNA of the CDR3 is TGTGCCAGCAGTGAACGAAGAAACACCGGGGAGCTGTTTTTT. J is TRBJ2-2 and V is TRBV2; D is ambiguous. This CDR3 region has 14 residues. Germline V gene data show CDR1 as SNHLY and CDR2 as FYNNEI. The V and J ends lost 2 bases and 2 bases respectively, with 6 bases between them.